One sample yielded the 23 T cell receptor beta chains listed below, sequenced in a study of T cells after yellow fever vaccination. TCRdb fed the 5' RACE reads into MiXCR, producing one record per CDR3 protein. The sample lists hundreds of thousands of distinct CDR3 sequences, around an eighth occurring once. The sequenced sample was PBMCs, obtained on the day of the yellow fever booster vaccination. The receptor set was obtained from a man aged 30 to 39 who received the YFV17D yellow fever vaccine.

This chain uses TRBV25-1 with TRBJ2-3, with D possibly TRBD2 on 5 matching bases. The CDR3 loop spans 15 amino acids. Germline loops: CDR1 MGHDK, CDR2 SYGVNS. Trimming stripped 4 bases from V and 2 bases from J, with 13 bases between. The CDR3 loop is CASSARTGITDTQYF. CDR3 coding DNA: TGTGCCAGCAGTGCCCGTACGGGGATCACAGATACGCAGTATTTT.

This sequence joins TRBV12-3 or TRBV12-4 and TRBJ2-7; D possibly corresponds to TRBD2 (6 bases). CDR3 length: 14 residues. Trimming took off 4 bases at V and 2 bases at J, with 12 bases between the two ends. The chain's CDR3 is CASSSGTYPYEQYF. For the CDR3, the DNA is TGTGCCAGCAGTTCCGGGACTTACCCCTACGAGCAGTACTTC.

This sequence joins TRBV11-2 and TRBJ2-5; 7 bases align to TRBD2. CDR3 length: 16 residues. Looked up from germline, CDR1 is SGHAT and CDR2 is FQNNGV. J was trimmed by 5 bases and V by 0 bases; bases with no gene match: 9. The CDR3 region has the DNA TGTGCCAGCAGCTTAGATCTGGCAGTCGGGGGGGAGACCCAGTACTTC. It yields the protein CASSLDLAVGGETQYF.

This clonotype was seen at least ten times. The CDR3, as DNA: TGTGCCAGCAGCTTGTCACACAATGAGCAGTTCTTC. This sequence encodes CASSLSHNEQFF. The chain has TRBV7-2 and TRBJ2-1; D gene ambiguous. Per germline, CDR1 SGHTA and CDR2 FQGNSA. The CDR3 consists of 12 residues. V gave up 3 bases and J gave up 5 bases, with 5 bases separating them.

This clonotype was seen a handful of times. The rearrangement links TRBV6-1 to TRBJ1-6; 9 nucleotides line up with TRBD1. With 8 bases clipped from V and 8 bases from J, the junction kept 10 bases outside the gene matches. The germline CDR1 and CDR2 sequences are MNHNS and SASEGT. The CDR3 contains 15 residues. CDR3 loop: CASCPGTGIYSPLHF. As DNA, the CDR3 is TGTGCCAGCTGTCCGGGGACAGGGATTTATTCACCCCTCCACTTT.

The chain uses TRBV3-1 and TRBJ2-3; D is possibly TRBD2 (6 bases). CDR3 length: 17 amino acids. Germline CDR1 reads LGHDT; CDR2 reads YNNKEL (reference sequence). V lost 4 bases and J 0 bases, leaving 17 bases between the germline ends. The CDR3 reads CASSRPLSGPSTDTQYF. The CDR3 region has the DNA TGTGCCAGCAGCCGCCCCTTGAGCGGGCCAAGCACAGATACGCAGTATTTT.

There are many counts of this clonotype. The chain is built from TRBV5-1 and TRBJ1-1; 10 nucleotides agree with TRBD1. J lost 2 bases, V lost 6 bases, and 10 bases had no gene match. This CDR3 is built from 16 residues. CDR1 is SGHRS, CDR2 YFSETQ, per germline. Here the CDR3 DNA reads TGCGCCAGCAAGATTCAGGGACAGGGGAAAAACACTGAAGCTTTCTTT. Translation: CASKIQGQGKNTEAFF.

The CDR3 loop is CASSPLNPDTQYF. DNA of the CDR3: TGTGCCAGCAGCCCGCTAAACCCAGATACGCAGTATTTT. This chain joins TRBV7-9 and TRBJ2-3, with D unresolved. With 5 bases removed from V and 4 bases from J, the gap between germline ends came to 10 bases. Germline assignment: CDR1 SEHNR and CDR2 FQNEAQ (reference sequence). The CDR3 totals 13 residues.

The genes are TRBV20-1 and TRBJ1-5; D unresolved. CDR1 and CDR2 from the germline V gene are DFQATT and SNEGSKA (reference sequence). V shed 5 bases and J shed 5 bases, with 10 bases lying between them. There are 12 residues in the CDR3. The CDR3 bases are TGCAGTGCTGGAGGGTTGGATCAGCCCCAGCATTTT. Its translation: CSAGGLDQPQHF.

The chain combines TRBV15 with TRBJ1-1; D is unclear. CDR3 length equals 12 residues. Germline V lookup: CDR1 LNHNV, CDR2 YYDKDF (reference sequence). The V gene lost 3 bases and the J gene lost 5 bases, with 7 bases spanning the gap. CDR3 in amino acids: CATSRGLTEAFF. The CDR3 bases are TGTGCCACCAGCAGGGGGTTAACTGAAGCTTTCTTT.

This clonotype was found a few times. The CDR3 nucleotides read TGCGCCAGCAGCCAAGATCGTGCGGTGGTAGCGGGAGGGCGTAGTGAGCAGTTCTTC. Encoded protein: CASSQDRAVVAGGRSEQFF. The V call is TRBV4-3, the J call TRBJ2-1; 11 bases match TRBD2. Per the germline V gene, CDR1 is LGHNA and CDR2 is YSLEER. V lost 0 bases, J lost 9 bases, and 16 bases stayed unmatched. This CDR3 spans 19 amino acids.

This clonotype was observed a few times. The V gene is TRBV20-1, the J gene TRBJ2-7, with 9 bases that match TRBD2. The junction had 4 bases not matched to a gene; V was cut back by 7 bases and J by 3 bases. Germline V gene data show CDR1 as DFQATT and CDR2 as SNEGSKA (reference sequence). The CDR3 is 12 residues long. In nucleotides, the CDR3 is TGCAGTGACCGGACTAGCGTCTACGAGCAGTACTTC. Residues: CSDRTSVYEQYF.

This clonotype was detected only a few times. The rearrangement uses TRBV29-1 and TRBJ2-2; either TRBD1 or TRBD2 may fit D (5 bases each). CDR1 SQVTM and CDR2 ANQGSEA come from the germline V gene. The CDR3 spans 13 residues. The ends were cut back, 6 bases at V and 8 bases at J, with 16 bases in the middle. The CDR3: CSVAGTRRGELFF. The CDR3 coding sequence is TGCAGCGTCGCCGGGACGCGGCGGGGGGAGCTGTTTTTT.

There are many counts of this clonotype. V usage is TRBV5-5 and J usage is TRBJ1-4; 7 bases line up with TRBD1. The CDR3 runs 15 residues. Germline V gives CDR1 SGHKS, CDR2 YYEKEE (reference sequence). Losses at the gene ends were 0 bases for V and 8 bases for J; bases not matched to a gene: 7. CDR3 in amino acids: CASSLDLPQGEKLFF. The CDR3 nucleotides read TGTGCCAGCAGCTTGGATCTTCCACAGGGGGAAAAACTGTTTTTT.

This clonotype was seen at least ten times. The gene calls are TRBV6-1 and TRBJ2-2; 8 positions match TRBD1. The CDR3 consists of 15 residues. Germline CDR1 reads MNHNS; CDR2 reads SASEGT. With V trimmed by 5 bases and J by 4 bases, 6 bases remained unmatched. The CDR3 DNA sequence: TGTGCCAGCAGTCTGCTGACAGGGGCCACCGGGGAGCTGTTTTTT. Encoded protein: CASSLLTGATGELFF.

This clonotype appeared a few times. The chain combines TRBV27 with TRBJ2-2; 7 bases match TRBD2. CDR3 length: 17 residues. V lost 4 bases and J lost 2; bases outside the gene matches: 10. Germline assignment: CDR1 MNHEY and CDR2 SMNVEV (reference sequence). The CDR3 DNA reads as TGTGCCAGCAGTTCGCGTGAAGCGGGACGTAACACCGGGGAGCTGTTTTTT. This gives the protein CASSSREAGRNTGELFF.

The V call is TRBV9, the J call TRBJ1-1; D is ambiguous. The germline CDR1 and CDR2 sequences are SGDLS and YYNGEE. V lost 0 bases and J 3 bases, leaving 12 bases between the germline ends. The length of the CDR3 is 15 residues. The CDR3 sequence is CASSVAGVADTEAFF. The CDR3 DNA reads TGTGCCAGCAGCGTAGCTGGGGTAGCGGACACTGAAGCTTTCTTT.

This clonotype was observed many times. This chain connects TRBV5-1 to TRBJ2-2; 8 bases fit TRBD2. V gave up 0 bases and J gave up 11 bases; unmatched junction bases: 6. The CDR3 covers 14 residues. Per the germline V gene, CDR1 is SGHRS and CDR2 is YFSETQ. The CDR3 nucleotides are TGCGCCAGCAGCTTGGTGCTAGCGGGCGGAGAGCTGTTTTTT. This sequence encodes CASSLVLAGGELFF.

This chain uses TRBV20-1 with TRBJ2-7, with 13 bases fitting TRBD2. The CDR3 is made up of 16 amino acids. V was pared by 0 bases and J by 2 bases, with 4 bases of the junction left unmatched. CDR1 and CDR2 from the germline V gene are DFQATT and SNEGSKA (reference sequence). The CDR3 region is CSARDPGTSGTYEQYF. The CDR3 region has the DNA TGCAGTGCTAGAGACCCCGGGACTAGCGGGACCTACGAGCAGTACTTC.

At least ten counts were recorded for this clonotype. The V gene is TRBV20-1, the J gene TRBJ2-7, with no clear D. Germline loops: CDR1 DFQATT, CDR2 SNEGSKA (reference sequence). The CDR3 runs to 11 residues. V was cut by 0 bases and J by 4 bases, with 4 bases left in between. CDR3 residues: CSARDKYEQYF. The CDR3 nucleotides read TGCAGTGCTAGAGATAAATACGAGCAGTACTTC.

There are a few counts of this clonotype. The chain employs TRBV29-1 and TRBJ2-1; 10 bases line up with TRBD1. The CDR3 loop spans 13 amino acids. The trim removed 6 bases at V and 9 bases at J, leaving 8 bases unmatched. Germline loops: CDR1 SQVTM, CDR2 ANQGSEA. The DNA for the CDR3 is TGCAGCGTCGCGGCGGGACAGGGGTCTGAGCAGTTCTTC. Its translation: CSVAAGQGSEQFF.

The V and J genes are TRBV6-2 or TRBV6-3 and TRBJ2-7, with D maybe TRBD2 (6 bases). Deletions cut 2 bases from V and 0 bases from J, with 17 bases between. The CDR3 sequence is 17 residues long. Germline CDR1 reads MNHEY; CDR2 reads SVGEGT. The CDR3 spells CASSYTAGGTPSYEQYF. DNA for the CDR3: TGTGCCAGCAGTTACACCGCCGGGGGAACTCCCTCCTACGAGCAGTACTTC.

This chain joins TRBV12-3 or TRBV12-4 and TRBJ1-1; D is undetermined. This CDR3 spans 11 amino acids. The V and J ends lost 6 bases and 7 bases respectively, with 9 bases between them. The CDR3 reads CASRGLGEAFF. Here the CDR3 DNA reads TGTGCCAGCAGGGGATTGGGTGAAGCTTTCTTT.